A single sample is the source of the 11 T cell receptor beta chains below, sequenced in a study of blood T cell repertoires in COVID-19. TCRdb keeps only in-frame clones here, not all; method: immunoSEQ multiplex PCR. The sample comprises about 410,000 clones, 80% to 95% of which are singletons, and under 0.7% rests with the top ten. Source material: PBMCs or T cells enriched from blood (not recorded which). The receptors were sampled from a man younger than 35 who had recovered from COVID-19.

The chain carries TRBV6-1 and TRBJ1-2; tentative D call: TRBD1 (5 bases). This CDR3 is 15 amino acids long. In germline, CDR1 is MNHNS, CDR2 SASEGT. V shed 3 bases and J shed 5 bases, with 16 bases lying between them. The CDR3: CASSERRDYGYGYTF. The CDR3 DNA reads TGTGCCAGCAGTGAGAGGAGGGACTACGGGTATGGCTACACCTTC.

This CDR3 reads CASSHGGHGNTIYF. The CDR3 region has the DNA TGTGCCAGCAGCCACGGGGGGCACGGAAACACCATATATTTT. The chain links TRBV3-1 (or the pseudogene TRBV3-2) to TRBJ1-3, with D perhaps matching TRBD1 (6 bases). Trimming removed 3 bases from V and 4 bases from J, with 10 bases in between. There are 14 residues in the CDR3. Germline assignment: CDR1 LGHDT and CDR2 YNNKEL (reference sequence).

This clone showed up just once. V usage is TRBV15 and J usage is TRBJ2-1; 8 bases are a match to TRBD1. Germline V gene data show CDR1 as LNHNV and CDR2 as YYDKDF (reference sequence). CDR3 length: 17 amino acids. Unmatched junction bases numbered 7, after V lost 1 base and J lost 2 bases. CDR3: CATSRGRGPGTYNEQFF. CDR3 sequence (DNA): TGTGCCACCAGCAGAGGCAGGGGGCCGGGAACCTACAATGAGCAGTTCTTC.

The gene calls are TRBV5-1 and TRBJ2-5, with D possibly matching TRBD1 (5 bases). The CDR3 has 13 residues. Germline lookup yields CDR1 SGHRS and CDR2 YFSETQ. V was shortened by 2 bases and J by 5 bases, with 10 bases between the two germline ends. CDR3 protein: CASSFEGDETQYF. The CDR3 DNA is TGCGCCAGCAGCTTCGAAGGGGATGAGACCCAGTACTTC.

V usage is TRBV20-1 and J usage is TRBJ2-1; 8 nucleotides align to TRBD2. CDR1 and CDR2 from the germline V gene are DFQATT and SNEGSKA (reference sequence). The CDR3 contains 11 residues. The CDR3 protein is CSGGGYNEQFF. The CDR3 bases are TGCAGCGGGGGGGGATACAATGAGCAGTTCTTC.

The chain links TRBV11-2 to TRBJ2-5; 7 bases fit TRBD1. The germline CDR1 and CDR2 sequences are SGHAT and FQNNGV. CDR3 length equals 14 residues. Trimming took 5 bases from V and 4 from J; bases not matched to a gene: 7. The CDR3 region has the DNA TGTGCCAGCAGCCCCACAGGGGCCCCAGAGACCCAGTACTTC. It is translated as CASSPTGAPETQYF. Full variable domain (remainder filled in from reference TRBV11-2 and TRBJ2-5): EAGVAQSPRYKIIEKRQSVAFWCNPISGHATLYWYQQILGQGPKLLIQFQNNGVVDDSQLPKDRFSAERLKGVDSTLKIQPAKLEDSAVYLCASSPTGAPETQYFGPGTRLLVL.

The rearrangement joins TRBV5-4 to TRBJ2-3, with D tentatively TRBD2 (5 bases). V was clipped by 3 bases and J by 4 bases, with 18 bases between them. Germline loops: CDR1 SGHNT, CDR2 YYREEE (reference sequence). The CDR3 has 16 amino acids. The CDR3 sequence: CASSSGLAGSSDTQYF. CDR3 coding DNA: TGTGCCAGCAGCTCCGGACTGGCGGGTAGTTCAGATACGCAGTATTTT.

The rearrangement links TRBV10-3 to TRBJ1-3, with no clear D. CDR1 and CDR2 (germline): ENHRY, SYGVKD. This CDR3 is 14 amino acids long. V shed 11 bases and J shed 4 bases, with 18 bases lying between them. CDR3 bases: TGTGCCTCAAGTCCGACGGAGGAAGGAAACACCATATATTTT. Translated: CASSPTEEGNTIYF.

The CDR3 nucleotides are TGTGCCAGCAGTCCTCAAGCAGGGGCCTACGAGCAGTACTTC. Translated: CASSPQAGAYEQYF. This chain links TRBV2 with TRBJ2-7, with a possible D match to TRBD1 (6 bases). V was trimmed by 5 bases and J by 2 bases, leaving 13 bases between them. In germline, CDR1 is SNHLY, CDR2 FYNNEI. This CDR3 has 14 residues.

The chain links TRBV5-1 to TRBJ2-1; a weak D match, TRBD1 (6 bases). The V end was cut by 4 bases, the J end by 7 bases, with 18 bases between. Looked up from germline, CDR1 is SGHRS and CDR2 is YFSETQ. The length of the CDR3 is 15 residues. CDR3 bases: TGCGCCAGCAGCATTGGCAACAGGGTCTTGAATGAGCAGTTCTTC. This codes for CASSIGNRVLNEQFF.

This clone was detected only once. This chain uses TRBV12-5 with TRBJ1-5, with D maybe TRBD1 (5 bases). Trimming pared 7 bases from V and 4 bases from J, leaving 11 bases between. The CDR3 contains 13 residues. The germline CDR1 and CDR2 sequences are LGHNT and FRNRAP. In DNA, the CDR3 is TGTGCTAGTGCCCAGGGAGGGAATCAGCCCCAGCATTTT. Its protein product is CASAQGGNQPQHF.